This entry lists 9 T cell receptor beta chains sequenced from one sample in a study of shared clonotypes between healthy human individuals. The naive CD8 fraction comprised CD45RO-negative cells positively selected for CCR7 and excluded terminally differentiated effector memory CD45RA+ cells. Only in-frame clones appear in the TCRdb table, and some are missing; sequencing was by immunoSEQ multiplex PCR. The sample has hundreds of thousands of clones; about 96% are singletons. Sequencing was carried out using naive CD8+ T cells sorted from blood. The source is a woman under 40 in good health.

CDR3 coding DNA: TGTGCCAGCAGTTTTCTTGGACAGGGTGGTGGCTACACCTTC. Its translation is CASSFLGQGGGYTF. The chain combines TRBV27 with TRBJ1-2; 8 bases align to TRBD1. The V and J ends lost 3 bases and 7 bases, in that order; junction bases with no gene match: 7. This CDR3 contains 14 residues. The germline V gene has CDR1 MNHEY and CDR2 SMNVEV (reference sequence).

As concerns this clone: The sample holds other DNA sequences that translate to the same CDR3. V is TRBV27 and J is TRBJ1-5; TRBD1 is a possible D gene (5 bases). The CDR3 is 14 amino acids. The germline gives CDR1 MNHEY, CDR2 SMNVEV (reference sequence). Trimming cost V 4 bases and J 2 bases, with 9 bases left between them. The CDR3 is CASSSGAGNQPQHF. CDR3 DNA sequence: TGTGCCAGCAGTTCCGGGGCAGGCAATCAGCCCCAGCATTTT.

This sequence joins TRBV27 and TRBJ2-1; weak D call: TRBD2 (5 bases). The germline CDR1 and CDR2 sequences are MNHEY and SMNVEV (reference sequence). The V end lost 3 bases, the J end lost 2 bases, and 14 bases lay between the germline ends. The length of the CDR3 is 16 residues. The CDR3 nucleotides read TGTGCCAGCAGTTTGGTGTGGGAGAGGGCCTACAATGAGCAGTTCTTC. Translation gives CASSLVWERAYNEQFF.

The rearrangement links TRBV25-1 to TRBJ1-4; D possibly corresponds to TRBD1 (5 bases). The germline gives CDR1 MGHDK, CDR2 SYGVNS. CDR3 length equals 13 residues. Trimming left V 8 bases short and J 8 bases short, with 15 bases between. This CDR3 reads CASEGPRNEKLFF. For the CDR3, the DNA is TGTGCCAGCGAGGGACCGCGTAACGAAAAACTGTTTTTT.

CDR3 bases: TGTGCCATCAGTGACACGACTAGCGGGAACCTCTACGAGCAGTACTTC. This encodes CAISDTTSGNLYEQYF. V and J are TRBV10-3 and TRBJ2-5; 11 positions agree with TRBD2. The DNA matches TRBJ2-7 better at its end, which makes the J call doubtful. Germline lookup yields CDR1 ENHRY and CDR2 SYGVKD. This CDR3 has 16 amino acids.

The rearrangement uses TRBV6-5 and TRBJ1-4; TRBD1 matches at 7 bases. CDR1 and CDR2 (germline): MNHEY, SVGAGI. Trimming took 6 bases from V and 8 from J; bases not matched to a gene: 9. The CDR3 totals 14 residues. As DNA, the CDR3 is TGTGCCAGCAGCTTCGACAGGGTTGACGAAAAACTGTTTTTT. Its translation is CASSFDRVDEKLFF.

The chain combines TRBV7-8 with TRBJ2-7, with a possible D match to TRBD1 (7 bases). The CDR3 length is 17 residues. V lost 4 bases and J lost 1, with 20 bases in between. Germline V lookup: CDR1 SGHVS, CDR2 FQNEAQ. The CDR3 region is CASSSRITEGASYEQYF. CDR3 in DNA: TGTGCCAGCAGCTCCCGAATAACGGAGGGGGCTTCCTACGAGCAGTACTTC. The full variable domain, in which reference TRBV7-8 and TRBJ2-7 provide the parts outside the CDR3, is GAGVSQSPRYKVAKRGQDVALRCDPISGHVSLFWYQQALGQGPEFLTYFQNEAQLDKSGLPSDRFFAERPEGSVSTLKIQRTQQEDSAVYLCASSSRITEGASYEQYFGPGTRLTVT.

The chain employs TRBV6-1 and TRBJ2-3; the D is unclear. V lost 5 bases and J lost 5, with 14 bases in between. The CDR3 extends over 14 amino acids. Germline lookup yields CDR1 MNHNS and CDR2 SASEGT. CDR3 protein: CASSPWTVGDTQYF. In DNA, the CDR3 is TGTGCCAGCAGTCCTTGGACGGTGGGAGATACGCAGTATTTT.

In nucleotides, the CDR3 is TGTGCCAGCAGCGAGCAGGGAACCACAGATACGCAGTATTTT. It is translated as CASSEQGTTDTQYF. The chain carries TRBV9 and TRBJ2-3; a possible D gene is TRBD1 (5 bases). CDR1 is SGDLS, CDR2 YYNGEE, per germline. The V gene lost 3 bases and the J gene lost 2 bases, with 10 bases spanning the gap. CDR3 length: 14 residues.